Listed here are 11 T cell receptor beta chains from one sample, sequenced in a study of cytomegalovirus exposure and HLA in healthy donors. This PCR relied on a set of 60 Vbeta primers and 13 Jbeta primers. The repertoire was sequenced with immunoSEQ multiplex PCR; TCRdb's copy has only in-frame clones and lacks some. The sample yields roughly 100,000 clones, around four fifths seen once. What was sequenced was PBMCs. Every receptor here comes from a woman aged 40 to 50 in good health and CMV-seronegative.

CDR3 protein: CASSNPGRLEGFF. CDR3 DNA sequence: TGTGCCAGCAGCAACCCGGGGCGCCTGGAGGGTTTCTTC. This chain links TRBV28 with TRBJ2-1; maybe TRBD2 (6 bases). The CDR3 spans 13 residues. Looked up from germline, CDR1 is MDHEN and CDR2 is SYDVKM. V lost 6 bases and J 16 bases, leaving 22 bases between the germline ends. The full variable domain, completed using reference TRBV28 and TRBJ2-1, is DVKVTQSSRYLVKRTGEKVFLECVQDMDHENMFWYRQDPGLGLRLIYFSYDVKMKEKGDIPEGYSVSREKKERFSLILESASTNQTSMYLCASSNPGRLEGFFGPGTRLTVL.

In its sample, this clone was seen a few times. The chain combines TRBV5-1 with TRBJ1-4; a weak D match, TRBD1 (6 bases). Trimming pared 0 bases from V and 10 bases from J, leaving 16 bases between. The CDR3 extends over 15 amino acids. In germline, CDR1 is SGHRS, CDR2 YFSETQ. The CDR3 spells CASSLGQARVRKLFF. The CDR3 DNA reads as TGCGCCAGCAGCTTGGGACAGGCACGGGTTCGAAAACTGTTTTTT.

This chain joins TRBV6-5 and TRBJ1-1, with unresolved D. Per germline, CDR1 MNHEY and CDR2 SVGAGI. This CDR3 has 14 residues. The V end was cut by 6 bases, the J end by 0 bases, with 11 bases between. CDR3 coding DNA: TGTGCCAGCAGGGCAGGAGGGATGAACACTGAAGCTTTCTTT. Its translation is CASRAGGMNTEAFF.

V gene TRBV7-3 combines with J gene TRBJ1-2; D is possibly TRBD1 (5 bases). This CDR3 spans 15 amino acids. Germline-derived CDR1 and CDR2 are SGHTA and FQGTGA. Trimming stripped 4 bases from V and 8 bases from J, with 20 bases between. This CDR3 reads CASSSAPPGLRGYTF. The CDR3 DNA reads TGTGCCAGCAGCTCCGCCCCGCCAGGGCTACGGGGCTACACCTTC.

This clone occurred once. The J gene is TRBJ2-7, the V gene TRBV6-4; weak D call: TRBD1 (5 bases). V was trimmed by 2 bases and J by 9 bases, leaving 11 bases between them. Germline V gene data show CDR1 as MRHNA and CDR2 as SNTAGT. CDR3 size: 12 residues. CDR3 nucleotides: TGTGCCAGCAGTGACGGAAGGGGTCGGCAGTACTTC. Translating gives CASSDGRGRQYF.

In regard to this clone: At the DNA level, this CDR3 is encoded by other sequences in the same sample as well. The rearrangement joins TRBV7-2 to TRBJ1-2; D gene unclear. The CDR3 runs 13 residues. The germline V and J ends were trimmed by 3 bases and 8 bases, with 13 bases remaining between them. Germline lookup yields CDR1 SGHTA and CDR2 FQGNSA. The CDR3, as DNA: TGTGCCAGCAGCTTGGAGGCGGGAAACGGCTACACCTTC. This sequence encodes CASSLEAGNGYTF.

V and J are TRBV5-4 and TRBJ2-1, with D tentatively TRBD2 (5 bases). The CDR3 spans 16 residues. From germline, CDR1 is SGHNT and CDR2 YYREEE (reference sequence). Trimming removed 4 bases at V and 5 bases at J, with 19 bases between. The CDR3 bases are TGTGCCAGCAGCCCACCCTCGGGGAAACTTGACAATGAGCAGTTCTTC. The encoded protein is CASSPPSGKLDNEQFF.

This chain links TRBV27 with TRBJ2-7; 7 bases line up with TRBD1. Germline V gene lookup returns CDR1 MNHEY and CDR2 SMNVEV (reference sequence). J lost 2 bases, V lost 9 bases, and 4 bases had no gene match. This CDR3 is built from 12 residues. In nucleotides, the CDR3 is TGTGCCAGTCGGACAGGCGCCTACGAGCAGTACGTC. Amino acid sequence: CASRTGAYEQYV.

The gene calls are TRBV7-9 and TRBJ1-1; D may be TRBD1 (6 bases). Germline V gene lookup returns CDR1 SEHNR and CDR2 FQNEAQ (reference sequence). V lost 1 base to trimming and J lost 1 base, with 10 bases between them. This CDR3 is 15 amino acids long. CDR3 coding DNA: TGTGCCAGCAGCTTAGGGACAGACGCGAACACTGAAGCTTTCTTT. Its translation is CASSLGTDANTEAFF.

The J gene is TRBJ2-7, the V gene TRBV6-6, with a possible D match to TRBD2 (6 bases). Trimming left V 7 bases short and J 0 bases short, with 16 bases between. Per germline, CDR1 MNHNY and CDR2 SVGAGI (reference sequence). CDR3 length: 15 amino acids. The CDR3 loop is CASKTTSLLSYEQYF. Here the CDR3 DNA reads TGTGCCAGCAAAACAACTAGCCTACTCTCCTACGAGCAGTACTTC.

The V call is TRBV7-8, the J call TRBJ2-7; 7 nucleotides line up with TRBD2. Germline lookup yields CDR1 SGHVS and CDR2 FQNEAQ. V lost 4 bases to trimming and J lost 2 bases; unmatched junction nucleotides: 8. CDR3 length equals 15 residues. The CDR3 region is CASSSTPTSTYEQYF. In DNA form, the CDR3 reads TGTGCCAGCAGCTCCACCCCGACTAGCACCTACGAGCAGTACTTC. The whole variable domain, remainder taken from reference TRBV7-8 and TRBJ2-7, is GAGVSQSPRYKVAKRGQDVALRCDPISGHVSLFWYQQALGQGPEFLTYFQNEAQLDKSGLPSDRFFAERPEGSVSTLKIQRTQQEDSAVYLCASSSTPTSTYEQYFGPGTRLTVT.